This paragraph reports one T cell receptor beta chain. The sample is drawn from a study of neoadjuvant anti-PD-1 for oral cavity cancer. Study details: Patients without progression got a fourth dose around day 43.

These oral cavity squamous cell carcinomas were HPV-negative and locally advanced. PBMCs were not maintained or expanded in culture before analysis. CDR1 is SGHRS, CDR2 YFSETQ, per germline. The CDR3 runs to 18 residues. Trimming stripped 0 bases from V and 0 bases from J, with 15 bases between. Most PBMC samples had around 0.5 ug input DNA in six replicates. Assay: immunoSEQ multiplex PCR; the TCRdb copy retains only in-frame clones and omits some. The sample shows 15,000 to 20,000 clones, about 65% of them seen only once. The chain employs TRBV5-1 and TRBJ1-4; D ambiguous. The clonotype originates from a person aged 40 to 85 with oral cavity squamous cell carcinoma. This sample comprised PBMCs, obtained before nivolumab (anti-PD-1) treatment. The CDR3 bases are TGCGCCAGCAGCTTGGGGATAGGAGGCGGTGCAACTAATGAAAAACTGTTTTTT. Translation gives CASSLGIGGGATNEKLFF.